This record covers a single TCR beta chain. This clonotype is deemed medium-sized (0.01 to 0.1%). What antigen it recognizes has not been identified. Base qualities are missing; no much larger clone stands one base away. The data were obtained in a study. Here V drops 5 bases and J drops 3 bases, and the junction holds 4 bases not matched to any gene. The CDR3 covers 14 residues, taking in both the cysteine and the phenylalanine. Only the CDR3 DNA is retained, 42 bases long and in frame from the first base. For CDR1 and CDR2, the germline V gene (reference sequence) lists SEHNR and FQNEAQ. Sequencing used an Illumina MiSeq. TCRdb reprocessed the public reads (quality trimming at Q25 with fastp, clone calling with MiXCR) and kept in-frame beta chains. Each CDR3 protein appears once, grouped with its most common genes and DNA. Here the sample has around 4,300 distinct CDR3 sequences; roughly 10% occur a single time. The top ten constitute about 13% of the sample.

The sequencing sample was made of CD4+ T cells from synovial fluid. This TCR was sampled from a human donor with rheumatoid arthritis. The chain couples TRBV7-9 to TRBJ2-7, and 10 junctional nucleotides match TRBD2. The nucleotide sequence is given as TGTGCCAGCAGCCCCCGGACTAGCGGCTACGAGCAGTACTTC. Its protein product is CASSPRTSGYEQYF.